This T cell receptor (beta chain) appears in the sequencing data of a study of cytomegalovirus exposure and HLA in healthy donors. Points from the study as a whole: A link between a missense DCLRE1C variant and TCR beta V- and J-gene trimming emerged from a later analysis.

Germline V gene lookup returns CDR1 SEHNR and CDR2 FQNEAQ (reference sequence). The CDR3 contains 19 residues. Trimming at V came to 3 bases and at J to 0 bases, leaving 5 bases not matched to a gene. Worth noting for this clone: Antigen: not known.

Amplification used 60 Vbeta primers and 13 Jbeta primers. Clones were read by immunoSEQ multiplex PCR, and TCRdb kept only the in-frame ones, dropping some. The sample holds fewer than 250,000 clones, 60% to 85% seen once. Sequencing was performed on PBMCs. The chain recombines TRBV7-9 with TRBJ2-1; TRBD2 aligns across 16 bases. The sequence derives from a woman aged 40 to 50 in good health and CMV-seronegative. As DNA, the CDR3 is TGTGCCAGCAGCTTCCGGGGACTAGCGGGGGGGGCCTCCTACAATGAGCAGTTCTTC. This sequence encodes CASSFRGLAGGASYNEQFF.